These 5 T cell receptor beta chains share one sample of origin, sequenced in a study of control samples from healthy donors and cancer patients. Clones were read by immunoSEQ multiplex PCR, and TCRdb kept only the in-frame ones, dropping some. Counted here are about 51,000 clones, about 88% occurring once; the ten biggest clones make up over 35%. The sample taken for sequencing was PBMCs. These receptors were taken from a man aged 50 to 59 with head and neck cancer.

The chain's CDR3 is CASSFRGRNNEQFF. Written as DNA, the CDR3 is TGTGCCAGCAGCTTCCGCGGGAGGAACAATGAGCAGTTCTTC. V is TRBV7-8 and J is TRBJ2-1, with 8 nucleotides matching TRBD2. Germline V lookup: CDR1 SGHVS, CDR2 FQNEAQ. This CDR3 has 14 residues. The junction had 3 bases not matched to a gene; V was cut back by 3 bases and J by 5 bases.

The chain is built from TRBV3-1 (or the pseudogene TRBV3-2) and TRBJ2-3; D is possibly TRBD2 (5 bases). This CDR3 has 15 amino acids. The germline gives CDR1 LGHDT, CDR2 YNNKEL (reference sequence). Trimming stripped 3 bases from V and 6 bases from J, with 16 bases between. CDR3 nucleotide sequence: TGTGCCAGCAGCCAGATGTTCGCTGGCGGGGATACGCAGTATTTT. Translating gives CASSQMFAGGDTQYF.

The gene calls are TRBV28 and TRBJ2-3, with D perhaps TRBD1 (5 bases). CDR3 length equals 15 residues. Trimming pared 6 bases from V and 1 base from J, leaving 14 bases between. CDR1 is MDHEN, CDR2 SYDVKM, per germline. CDR3 sequence reads: CASSPRGLGTDTQYF. Here the CDR3 DNA reads TGTGCCAGCAGCCCTAGGGGCCTAGGCACAGATACGCAGTATTTT.

This sequence joins TRBV27 and TRBJ2-3; possible D gene TRBD1, 5 bases. Germline assignment: CDR1 MNHEY and CDR2 SMNVEV (reference sequence). V was cut by 2 bases and J by 2 bases, with 17 bases left in between. The CDR3 contains 17 residues. In DNA form, the CDR3 reads TGTGCCAGCAGTTTACAGGGCCATGTGCTACCCACAGATACGCAGTATTTT. Encoded protein: CASSLQGHVLPTDTQYF.

The CDR3 loop reads CASSQGAGGTYTDTQYF. DNA for the CDR3: TGTGCCAGCAGCCAAGGGGCGGGGGGAACTTACACAGATACGCAGTATTTT. The rearrangement joins TRBV4-2 to TRBJ2-3, with 8 bases matching TRBD2. Germline assignment: CDR1 LGHNA and CDR2 YNFKEQ. This CDR3 is 17 amino acids long. With V trimmed by 1 base and J by 2 bases, 8 bases remained unmatched.